Each of the 5 T cell receptor beta chains below was sequenced from the same sample in a study of T cell responses to AZD1222 COVID-19 vaccine. Clones were read by immunoSEQ multiplex PCR, and TCRdb kept only the in-frame ones, dropping some. The sample lists about 180,000 clones, less than 90% seen once, with 1.5% to 2% in the top ten. Sequenced here: peripheral blood, sampled on day 0 of AZD1222 vaccination. These receptors came from an adult in good health.

The genes are TRBV7-3 and TRBJ1-6; TRBD1 is a possible D gene (6 bases). This CDR3 comprises 13 residues. Germline V gene sequence: CDR1 SGHTA, CDR2 FQGTGA. V gave up 5 bases and J gave up 8 bases, with 10 bases separating them. The CDR3 nucleotides are TGTGCCAGCAGCACTCAGGGGTATTCACCCCTCCACTTT. Translating gives CASSTQGYSPLHF.

This chain joins TRBV4-1 and TRBJ1-5, with D perhaps TRBD1 (6 bases). Germline V gene lookup returns CDR1 MGHRA and CDR2 YSYEKL. V shed 2 bases and J shed 0 bases, with 8 bases lying between them. This CDR3 is 15 amino acids long. CDR3 sequence: CASSQRDNSNQPQHF. For the CDR3, the DNA is TGCGCCAGCAGCCAAAGGGACAATAGCAATCAGCCCCAGCATTTT.

V and J are TRBV7-6 and TRBJ2-2, with D unresolved. This CDR3 region has 16 residues. Germline V lookup: CDR1 SGHVS, CDR2 FNYEAQ. V lost 0 bases to trimming and J lost 6 bases, with 14 bases between them. The CDR3 coding sequence is TGTGCCAGCAGCTTAGCTACTTTCGGTTTATCCGGGGAGCTGTTTTTT. Protein product: CASSLATFGLSGELFF.

This chain joins TRBV28 and TRBJ1-2; no clear D gene. The V end was cut by 7 bases, the J end by 8 bases, with 14 bases between. The CDR3 extends over 12 amino acids. Germline lookup yields CDR1 MDHEN and CDR2 SYDVKM. The CDR3 DNA reads TGTGCCAGCACCACCGGGGTGAGGGGCTACACCTTC. Translation gives CASTTGVRGYTF.

V usage is TRBV6-5 and J usage is TRBJ1-4; 9 bases map to TRBD1. The V gene's germline CDR1 is MNHEY and CDR2 SVGAGI. V was pared by 6 bases and J by 8 bases, with 4 bases of the junction left unmatched. The CDR3 contains 13 residues. CDR3 sequence (DNA): TGTGCCAGCAGGGGGACAGGGTTAGAAAAACTGTTTTTT. It translates to CASRGTGLEKLFF.